This section outlines one T cell receptor (beta chain) sequence together with its context. Unique molecular identifiers were incorporated when the TCRbeta library was constructed. TCRdb reprocessed the PCR reads with MiXCR, giving one entry per CDR3 protein. The table has about 300,000 distinct CDR3 sequences, around 10% seen once. This record belongs to a study of T-cell reconstitution after alpha-beta-depleted transplantation in children. The CDR3 is 14 amino acids. The germline V and J ends were trimmed by 4 bases and 4 bases, with 13 bases remaining between them. Germline CDR1 SGHTA, CDR2 FQGNSA. The sample was PBMCs, taken before TCRalphabeta/CD19-depleted stem cell transplant. The TCR was taken from a boy younger than two with acute myeloid leukemia, due to receive a stem cell transplant. The rearrangement joins TRBV7-2 to TRBJ1-2, with D maybe TRBD1 (6 bases). The CDR3 region is CASSSPGHFYGYTF. The CDR3 bases are TGTGCCAGCAGCTCGCCGGGACATTTCTATGGCTACACCTTC.